This T cell receptor beta chain was profiled in a study of T cell responses to AZD1222 COVID-19 vaccine. Notes on the study in general: There were mostly white British donors and more females than males, and clonal diversity was possibly underestimated. With two AZD1222 doses given, Spike-specific TCR breadth and depth both rose. Spike as a whole was targeted by vaccine-associated CD4 TCRs, dominant at 160-218 and 743-854. Of the AZD1222 recipients, only five to seven were seropositive at baseline.

Profiled with immunoSEQ multiplex PCR; TCRdb holds only in-frame clones, not every one. In the table there are about 220,000 clones, roughly 91% of which are singletons. Points on this clone: The antigen remains undetermined.

The V gene's germline CDR1 is SNHLY and CDR2 FYNNEI. Trimming left V 11 bases short and J 3 bases short, with 11 bases between. This CDR3 region has 11 residues. The genes are TRBV2 and TRBJ2-7; D is perhaps TRBD2 (5 bases). This receptor was obtained from an adult in good health. Source: peripheral blood, taken on day 0 of MenACWY control vaccination. The CDR3 DNA is TGTGCCGGCCGGAGCGGCTACGAGCAGTACTTC. This gives the protein CAGRSGYEQYF. Drawing the rest from reference TRBV2 and TRBJ2-7, the complete variable domain is EPEVTQTPSHQVTQMGQEVILRCVPISNHLYFYWYRQILGQKVEFLVSFYNNEISEKSEIFDDQFSVERPDGSNFTLKIRSTKLEDSAMYFCAGRSGYEQYFGPGTRLTVT.